This T cell receptor beta chain originates from a study of response to subunit inactivated influenza vaccine. The CDR3 is 12 residues long. Deletions cut 4 bases from V and 7 bases from J, with 11 bases between. Per the germline V gene, CDR1 is LGHDT and CDR2 is YNNKEL (reference sequence). TCRdb fed the RT-PCR reads into MiXCR, producing one record per CDR3 protein. The data contain about 700,000 distinct CDR3 sequences, approximately 14% of them singletons. Only a few counts were recorded for this clonotype. The sequencing here drew on PBMCs from blood, taken approximately 15 days before vaccination. The clonotype was recovered from a man aged 45-60 years who received an inactivated influenza vaccine. This chain joins TRBV3-1 and TRBJ2-7; possibly TRBD1 for D (6 bases). Here the CDR3 reads CASSPTGQEQYF. The CDR3 DNA follows: TGTGCCAGCAGCCCTACAGGGCAGGAGCAGTACTTC.